This TCR beta chain was obtained from a study of T-cell reconstitution after alpha-beta-depleted transplantation in children. With respect to this clonotype: The antigen is undetermined.

Unique molecular identifiers were used to barcode this TCRbeta library. Each CDR3 protein gets one entry after TCRdb re-called the PCR reads with MiXCR. The table lists around 580,000 distinct CDR3 sequences, 27% of them singletons. Germline CDR1 reads MGHDK; CDR2 reads SYGVNS. The CDR3 covers 17 residues. V lost 2 bases to trimming and J lost 2 bases; unmatched junction nucleotides: 12. Findings and limits, study-wide: Several hundred graft clones that had expanded were reportedly the source of alpha-beta T cells about two months after transplant. The high TCRbeta diversity at day 60 in some patients came from surviving recipient T cells and thymic progenitors. Newly produced T cells mostly accounted for T-cell counts and diversity one year post-transplant.

V gene TRBV25-1 combines with J gene TRBJ2-7; 7 bases match TRBD2. Here the sequenced sample was PBMCs, taken before TCRalphabeta/CD19-depleted stem cell transplant. This receptor was taken from a boy under three years old with Wiskott-Aldrich syndrome, due to receive a stem cell transplant. DNA for the CDR3: TGTGCCAGCAGTGAAGATCGATACGGGAGGCTTCCCTACGAGCAGTACTTC. It translates to CASSEDRYGRLPYEQYF.